This passage covers 26 T cell receptor beta chains from one sample sequenced in a study of T cell responses to AZD1222 COVID-19 vaccine (dated by TCRdb to the early 2020s). Explained via the paper, the time point label denotes: baseline before first vaccination. Receptor amplification or capture employed the immunoSEQ multiplex PCR assay. TCRdb retrieved this table from immuneACCESS and kept in-frame rearrangements only. Not all clones are present; in checked studies, unresolved V genes account for under half, and no reason is known for the remainder. Here the sample has about 120,000 clones; about 92% occur a single time. 11% to 15% of the sample rests with the top ten. Sample: peripheral blood, taken on day 0 of AZD1222 vaccination. The receptors come from an adult in good health.

The chain is built from TRBV29-1 and TRBJ2-7; TRBD2 aligns across 7 bases. V lost 4 bases, J lost 7 bases, and 4 bases stayed unmatched. Germline assignment: CDR1 SQVTM and CDR2 ANQGSEA. The CDR3 loop spans 11 amino acids. The CDR3: CSVGGGLEQYF. CDR3 coding DNA: TGCAGCGTTGGGGGAGGGTTGGAGCAGTACTTC.

A note on this clone: Mismatch with germline at one junction end may stem from a read error. The chain couples TRBV5-1 to TRBJ2-7; TRBD1 matches 8 bases. The length of the CDR3 is 15 residues. Germline CDR1 is SGHRS and CDR2 is YFSETQ. The CDR3 sequence: CASSLDRVISYEQYF. CDR3 DNA: TGCGCCAGCAGTTTGGACAGGGTGATCTCCTACGAGCAGTACTTC.

The V call is TRBV13, the J call TRBJ1-2; 10 bases are shared with TRBD1. Trimming took 0 bases from V and 6 from J; bases not matched to a gene: 4. Germline assignment: CDR1 PRHDT and CDR2 FYEKMQ (reference sequence). The CDR3 totals 15 residues. CDR3: CASSLGGTGEHGYTF. DNA of the CDR3: TGTGCCAGCAGCTTAGGGGGGACAGGGGAACATGGCTACACCTTC.

Here the CDR3 reads CASSPREFF. The CDR3 nucleotides are TGTGCCAGCAGCCCTCGAGAGTTCTTC. The rearrangement uses TRBV3-1 (or the pseudogene TRBV3-2) and TRBJ2-1; D not resolved. CDR1 and CDR2 from the germline V gene are LGHDT and YNNKEL (reference sequence). V lost 4 bases and J 14 bases, leaving 6 bases between the germline ends. The CDR3 length is 9 residues.

DNA of the CDR3: TGTGCCAGCAGCCAATCAGGGGGCTTATCAAGGTACGAGCAGTACTTC. This encodes CASSQSGGLSRYEQYF. The chain combines TRBV7-8 with TRBJ2-7; 8 positions match TRBD1. The CDR3 runs 16 residues. Germline CDR1 reads SGHVS; CDR2 reads FQNEAQ. The J segment lost 4 bases and the V segment lost 5 bases, leaving 13 bases of the junction unmatched.

This clone has only one observation. This sequence joins TRBV2 and TRBJ2-1; TRBD2 aligns across 11 bases. The junction had 6 bases not matched to a gene; V was cut back by 6 bases and J by 8 bases. In germline, CDR1 is SNHLY, CDR2 FYNNEI. CDR3 length: 14 residues. CDR3 nucleotide sequence: TGTGCCAGCAGCACTAGCGGGGGTAGGGATGAGCAGTTCTTC. Its protein product is CASSTSGGRDEQFF.

The chain uses TRBV14 and TRBJ1-5; tentatively, D is TRBD1 (6 bases). Trimming shortened V by 1 base and J by 7 bases, and 17 bases separated the two germline ends. The CDR3 runs to 16 residues. The germline gives CDR1 SGHDN, CDR2 FVKESK. CDR3: CASSQVSRGFEQPQHF. In DNA, the CDR3 is TGTGCCAGCAGCCAAGTTAGCAGGGGTTTTGAACAGCCCCAGCATTTT. Looking up the rest from reference TRBV14 and TRBJ1-5 gives the full variable domain: EAGVTQFPSHSVIEKGQTVTLRCDPISGHDNLYWYRRVMGKEIKFLLHFVKESKQDESGMPNNRFLAERTGGTYSTLKVQPAELEDSGVYFCASSQVSRGFEQPQHFGDGTRLSIL.

DNA of the CDR3: TGTGCCAGCAGTGAAGTTCCCTACGAGCAGTACTTC. As protein: CASSEVPYEQYF. V usage is TRBV2 and J usage is TRBJ2-7; D not resolved. Trimming took off 1 base at V and 2 bases at J, with 3 bases between the two ends. The CDR3 totals 12 residues. Germline V lookup: CDR1 SNHLY, CDR2 FYNNEI.

The chain has TRBV2 and TRBJ1-2; no reliable D call. Germline CDR1 reads SNHLY; CDR2 reads FYNNEI. Trimming removed 5 bases from V and 4 bases from J, with 11 bases in between. The CDR3 covers 13 residues. The CDR3 region is CASSRDKGYGYTF. CDR3 DNA sequence: TGTGCCAGCAGTCGTGATAAAGGCTATGGCTACACCTTC.

The J gene is TRBJ2-1, the V gene TRBV6-2 or TRBV6-3; possibly TRBD2 for D (6 bases). This CDR3 comprises 18 residues. Trimming cost V 6 bases and J 0 bases, with 21 bases left between them. In germline, CDR1 is MNHEY, CDR2 SVGEGT. The CDR3 DNA reads as TGTGCCAGCAGCCCCCAAGGGCTAGCGCTGAGCTCCTACAATGAGCAGTTCTTC. Its translation is CASSPQGLALSSYNEQFF.

The chain carries TRBV6-5 and TRBJ1-2, with 8 nucleotides matching TRBD1. CDR3 size: 14 residues. The J segment lost 7 bases and the V segment lost 2 bases, leaving 6 bases of the junction unmatched. The germline V gene has CDR1 MNHEY and CDR2 SVGAGI. The CDR3 nucleotides are TGTGCCAGCAGTTACCGAGGGACAGGCAGTGGCTACACCTTC. It encodes CASSYRGTGSGYTF.

The chain combines TRBV19 with TRBJ1-6; D might be TRBD1 (6 bases). Trimming took 6 bases from V and 2 from J, leaving 17 bases between them. Germline V gene sequence: CDR1 LNHDA, CDR2 SQIVND (reference sequence). CDR3 length: 17 residues. The CDR3 bases are TGTGCCAGTAGAAACAGGGCCTGGGACCCCTATAATTCACCCCTCCACTTT. The encoded protein is CASRNRAWDPYNSPLHF.

The chain joins TRBV4-3 to TRBJ2-7; 10 nucleotides align to TRBD2. The CDR3 totals 17 residues. Unmatched junction bases numbered 5, after V lost 0 bases and J lost 0 bases. Germline CDR1 LGHNA, CDR2 YSLEER. Written as DNA, the CDR3 is TGCGCCAGCAGCCAAGATCTAGGACTAGCGGACTCCTACGAGCAGTACTTC. Its protein product is CASSQDLGLADSYEQYF.

This chain connects TRBV12-3 or TRBV12-4 to TRBJ1-2; D is uncertain. This CDR3 comprises 12 residues. The germline V and J ends were trimmed by 1 base and 12 bases, with 12 bases remaining between them. The CDR3 reads CASSLGGNRDTF. For the CDR3, the DNA is TGTGCCAGCAGTTTAGGAGGGAACCGGGACACCTTC.

The chain recombines TRBV5-6 with TRBJ2-7; D not resolved. The CDR3 contains 14 residues. Looked up from germline, CDR1 is SGHDT and CDR2 is YYEEEE. Trimming pared 0 bases from V and 7 bases from J, leaving 14 bases between. The CDR3 is CASSLGGRPGEQYF. The DNA of the CDR3 is TGTGCCAGCAGCTTGGGCGGCCGGCCTGGGGAGCAGTACTTC.

The rearrangement uses TRBV29-1 and TRBJ2-1; D is undetermined. V was shortened by 0 bases and J by 12 bases, with 0 bases between the two germline ends. Germline CDR1 SQVTM, CDR2 ANQGSEA. This CDR3 comprises 8 residues. The CDR3 spells CSVEEQFF. The DNA for the CDR3 is TGCAGCGTTGAAGAGCAGTTCTTC.

The J gene is TRBJ2-7, the V gene TRBV7-9; tentative D call: TRBD2 (6 bases). Trimming stripped 4 bases from V and 0 bases from J, with 10 bases between. The V gene's germline CDR1 is SEHNR and CDR2 FQNEAQ (reference sequence). This CDR3 comprises 14 residues. As DNA, the CDR3 is TGTGCCAGCAGCTCCACCGGGAGCTCCTACGAGCAGTACTTC. Protein product: CASSSTGSSYEQYF.

The chain is built from TRBV6-5 and TRBJ2-7; no clear D. V dropped 2 bases and J dropped 3 bases, with 8 bases sitting between them. Germline V gene sequence: CDR1 MNHEY, CDR2 SVGAGI. This CDR3 is built from 13 residues. This CDR3 reads CASSYARVYEQYF. DNA of the CDR3: TGTGCCAGCAGTTACGCCAGAGTCTACGAGCAGTACTTC.

V is TRBV5-1 and J is TRBJ2-7; TRBD2 agrees at 7 bases. After removal of 4 bases from V and 1 base from J, the junction contained 11 bases not matched to a gene. CDR1 is SGHRS and CDR2 is YFSETQ in the germline V gene. The length of the CDR3 is 16 residues. The CDR3, as DNA: TGCGCCAGCAGCCCCCGGGGACTAATCCCATCCTACGAGCAGTACTTC. This sequence encodes CASSPRGLIPSYEQYF.

This clone was found once. The chain employs TRBV11-2 and TRBJ1-2, with D unresolved. Trimming left V 0 bases short and J 7 bases short, with 12 bases between. The CDR3 extends over 14 amino acids. The germline V gene has CDR1 SGHAT and CDR2 FQNNGV. The CDR3 spells CASSLDRQTTGYTF. The CDR3, as DNA: TGTGCCAGCAGCTTAGATCGCCAGACGACTGGCTACACCTTC.

The chain uses TRBV6-6 and TRBJ1-4, with D uncertain. V was clipped by 5 bases and J by 8 bases, with 9 bases between them. The CDR3 covers 12 residues. The germline gives CDR1 MNHNY, CDR2 SVGAGI (reference sequence). The CDR3 loop reads CASSNEEEKLFF. In nucleotides, the CDR3 is TGTGCCAGCAGTAACGAGGAGGAAAAACTGTTTTTT.

There are a few counts of this clone. The rearrangement uses TRBV3-1 (or the pseudogene TRBV3-2) and TRBJ1-2; D is ambiguous. Germline V gene data show CDR1 as LGHDT and CDR2 as YNNKEL (reference sequence). The CDR3 length is 12 residues. Trimming shortened V by 2 bases and J by 6 bases, and 7 bases separated the two germline ends. The DNA for the CDR3 is TGTGCCAGCAGCCAATCAGGAAATGGCTACACCTTC. Translating gives CASSQSGNGYTF.

V is TRBV18 and J is TRBJ1-2, with unresolved D. Trimming took 1 base from V and 3 from J, leaving 6 bases between them. Per the germline V gene, CDR1 is KGHSH and CDR2 is LQKENI. The CDR3 loop spans 13 amino acids. CDR3 amino acids: CASSPRADYGYTF. For the CDR3, the DNA is TGTGCCAGCTCACCACGAGCGGACTATGGCTACACCTTC.

The rearrangement links TRBV9 to TRBJ2-7, with 9 bases lining up with TRBD2. Per germline, CDR1 SGDLS and CDR2 YYNGEE. This CDR3 has 18 residues. V shed 0 bases and J 4 bases; nucleotides not matched to a gene: 14. DNA of the CDR3: TGTGCCAGCAGCGTAGCTAGCGGGACGATAGGTTATGATTACGAGCAGTACTTC. This translates into CASSVASGTIGYDYEQYF.

V gene TRBV18 combines with J gene TRBJ2-2; D possibly corresponds to TRBD1 (5 bases). In germline, CDR1 is KGHSH, CDR2 LQKENI. V gave up 1 base and J gave up 8 bases, with 11 bases separating them. The CDR3 runs to 14 residues. CDR3 sequence: CASSPQNRLGELFF. CDR3 in DNA: TGTGCCAGCTCACCACAGAACAGGTTGGGGGAGCTGTTTTTT.

The gene calls are TRBV14 and TRBJ1-4; D is unresolved. Germline values: CDR1 SGHDN, CDR2 FVKESK. The V end was cut by 0 bases, the J end by 8 bases, with 13 bases between. There are 15 residues in the CDR3. The chain's CDR3 is CASSQDPGREEKLFF. The CDR3, as DNA: TGTGCCAGCAGCCAAGATCCAGGAAGGGAAGAAAAACTGTTTTTT. Full variable domain (remainder filled in from reference TRBV14 and TRBJ1-4): EAGVTQFPSHSVIEKGQTVTLRCDPISGHDNLYWYRRVMGKEIKFLLHFVKESKQDESGMPNNRFLAERTGGTYSTLKVQPAELEDSGVYFCASSQDPGREEKLFFGSGTQLSVL.